This entry features one T cell receptor (beta chain) sequence. Antigen specificity is unknown. This specimen comes from a study of T-cell reconstitution after alpha-beta-depleted transplantation in children. General study findings and limits: It was newly produced T cells that mostly accounted for T-cell counts and diversity one year after transplant. Alpha-beta T cells present about two months after transplant were reported to originate from several hundred expanded graft clones.

In germline, CDR1 is SGHRS, CDR2 YFSETQ. This CDR3 comprises 16 residues. Trimming stripped 0 bases from V and 5 bases from J, with 16 bases between. Preparation of the TCRbeta library involved a method that used unique molecular identifiers. TCRdb reprocessed the PCR reads via MiXCR and lists one record per CDR3 protein. Among about 580,000 distinct CDR3 sequences listed, roughly 23% were seen once. The chain has TRBV5-1 and TRBJ2-3; D unclear. The clonotype comes from a boy younger than two who had a stem cell transplant for acute myeloid leukemia, so the T cells may come from the graft donor. The material was PBMCs, mostly from graft donor cells, obtained 360 days after TCRalphabeta/CD19-depleted stem cell transplant. In nucleotides, the CDR3 is TGCGCCAGCAGCTTGGATCTACGGCTAACCCAAGATACGCAGTATTTT. This gives the protein CASSLDLRLTQDTQYF.